Following are 10 T cell receptor beta chains from one sample sequenced in a study of shared clonotypes between healthy human individuals. Assay used: immunoSEQ multiplex PCR; TCRdb lists only in-frame clones, some missing. The sample includes about 2.4 million clones, roughly 93% of them seen just once. Material for sequencing was naive CD4+ T cells from PBMCs. The subset denotes: CD45RA+ positively selected. These TCRs come from a man between 18 and 29 years old in good health. Some clones in this sample may be carry-over from other donors' samples.

V usage is TRBV7-2 and J usage is TRBJ1-2; TRBD1 agrees at 12 bases. The CDR3 spans 15 residues. V dropped 1 base and J dropped 8; count of bases not matched to a gene: 5. Germline CDR1 SGHTA, CDR2 FQGNSA. The CDR3 reads CASSLEGQGAGGYTF. The CDR3 DNA sequence: TGTGCCAGCAGCTTAGAGGGACAGGGGGCTGGGGGCTACACCTTC.

The chain combines TRBV6-5 with TRBJ1-2; no reliable D call. Trimming removed 1 base from V and 12 bases from J, with 15 bases in between. The CDR3 is 13 residues long. Looked up from germline, CDR1 is MNHEY and CDR2 is SVGAGI. The CDR3 region is CASSYFDPRNDTF. The CDR3 region has the DNA TGTGCCAGCAGTTACTTTGACCCTCGGAATGACACCTTC.

The rearrangement uses TRBV7-2 and TRBJ2-7, with D perhaps TRBD2 (5 bases). Trimming took off 5 bases at V and 3 bases at J, with 11 bases between the two ends. Germline V lookup: CDR1 SGHTA, CDR2 FQGNSA. The length of the CDR3 is 13 residues. The CDR3 is CASSRAGYYEQYF. CDR3 DNA sequence: TGTGCCAGCAGCCGTGCGGGCTACTACGAGCAGTACTTC.

This chain connects TRBV7-6 to TRBJ1-5; D ambiguous. Germline V gives CDR1 SGHVS, CDR2 FNYEAQ. V lost 1 base to trimming and J lost 0 bases, with 4 bases between them. The CDR3 length is 14 residues. This chain's CDR3 is CASSLGDSNQPQHF. DNA of the CDR3: TGTGCCAGCAGCTTAGGGGATAGCAATCAGCCCCAGCATTTT.

The CDR3 region is CASSLTASLTHF. DNA of the CDR3: TGTGCCAGCAGTTTAACTGCCAGTTTAACACATTTT. The chain is built from TRBV28 and TRBJ1-5; the D is unclear. The CDR3 runs to 12 residues. V shed 2 bases and J shed 16 bases, with 15 bases lying between them. Germline V gives CDR1 MDHEN, CDR2 SYDVKM.

This rearrangement joins TRBV5-1 to TRBJ2-7; D might be TRBD1 or TRBD2, each matching 5 bases. Germline CDR1 SGHRS, CDR2 YFSETQ. The CDR3 runs 12 residues. V gave up 5 bases and J gave up 6 bases, with 12 bases separating them. CDR3 residues: CASSMGVREQYF. In DNA form, the CDR3 reads TGCGCCAGCAGTATGGGGGTTCGCGAGCAGTACTTC. Full variable domain (rest looked up from reference TRBV5-1 and TRBJ2-7): KAGVTQTPRYLIKTRGQQVTLSCSPISGHRSVSWYQQTPGQGLQFLFEYFSETQRNKGNFPGRFSGRQFSNSRSEMNVSTLELGDSALYLCASSMGVREQYFGPGTRLTVT.

The chain recombines TRBV15 with TRBJ1-2; 8 bases are a match to TRBD1. Germline V CDR1 and CDR2: LNHNV, YYDKDF (reference sequence). This CDR3 is built from 12 residues. With V trimmed by 3 bases and J by 13 bases, 7 bases remained unmatched. For the CDR3, the DNA is TGTGCCACCAGCAGTAGACTTGGGACAGGCACCTTC. This sequence encodes CATSSRLGTGTF.

The rearrangement links TRBV5-4 to TRBJ2-1, with D possibly being TRBD2 (5 bases). The ends were cut back, 4 bases at V and 6 bases at J, with 14 bases in the middle. Germline V gene data show CDR1 as SGHNT and CDR2 as YYREEE (reference sequence). The CDR3 is made up of 14 amino acids. For the CDR3, the DNA is TGTGCCAGCAGCGCGGGCGAGATGACCAATGAGCAGTTCTTC. Protein: CASSAGEMTNEQFF.

The rearrangement joins TRBV5-1 to TRBJ2-7; D remains unclear. Trimming removed 1 base from V and 3 bases from J, with 11 bases in between. The CDR3 runs 14 residues. The germline V gene has CDR1 SGHRS and CDR2 YFSETQ. The CDR3 nucleotides read TGCGCCAGCAGCTTGAGCGCCAGCCTCTACGAGCAGTACTTC. Amino acid sequence: CASSLSASLYEQYF.

The chain has TRBV7-9 and TRBJ2-6; 11 nucleotides agree with TRBD1. This CDR3 spans 18 amino acids. V lost 5 bases, J lost 1 base, and 7 bases stayed unmatched. In germline, CDR1 is SEHNR, CDR2 FQNEAQ (reference sequence). This chain's CDR3 is CASSRLRDRGSGANVLTF. The CDR3 DNA reads TGTGCCAGCAGCAGATTACGGGACAGGGGGTCTGGGGCCAACGTCCTGACTTTC.